A single sample gave rise to the 20 T cell receptor beta chains below, sequenced in a study of blood T cells in healthy people across ages. Using a J-beta primer mix together with a sample-barcoded 5' primer, a second PCR was run for roughly 6 to 12 cycles. One entry per CDR3 protein, called by TCRdb with MiXCR from the 5' RACE reads. The sample carries about 930,000 distinct CDR3 sequences, about 28% recorded once. These records were also assigned to another study, of T cells of mothers and their children.

The specimen sequenced was blood. Receptor source: a woman between 35 and 50 years old in good health.

This clonotype has a handful of counts. The chain joins TRBV12-3 or TRBV12-4 to TRBJ2-2; 12 nucleotides line up with TRBD2. CDR3 length equals 20 residues. The V gene end was trimmed by 5 bases and the J gene end by 7 bases; junction bases not matched to a gene: 20. The CDR3, as DNA: TGTGCCAGCAGTCCCCGGGTCGGTCTAGCGGGGGGGGCGAGGAGCGGGGAGCTGTTTTTT. It translates to CASSPRVGLAGGARSGELFF.

This clonotype was seen at least ten times. V and J are TRBV12-3 or TRBV12-4 and TRBJ1-2, with D uncertain. This CDR3 contains 15 residues. V was cut by 1 base and J by 2 bases, with 11 bases left in between. CDR3 sequence: CASSLVLGGNYGYTF. CDR3 DNA sequence: TGTGCCAGCAGTTTAGTGCTAGGAGGGAACTATGGCTACACCTTC.

V is TRBV11-2 and J is TRBJ1-2, with D maybe TRBD1 (5 bases). V was shortened by 5 bases and J by 8 bases, with 18 bases between the two germline ends. The CDR3 loop spans 14 amino acids. CDR1 is SGHAT and CDR2 is FQNNGV in the germline V gene. CDR3 protein: CASSPRVQGVGYTF. CDR3 coding DNA: TGTGCCAGCAGCCCCCGGGTCCAGGGCGTAGGCTACACCTTC. Supplemented by reference TRBV11-2 and TRBJ1-2, the full variable domain reads EAGVAQSPRYKIIEKRQSVAFWCNPISGHATLYWYQQILGQGPKLLIQFQNNGVVDDSQLPKDRFSAERLKGVDSTLKIQPAKLEDSAVYLCASSPRVQGVGYTFGSGTRLTVV.

The sample holds a few counts of this clonotype. The chain is built from TRBV5-1 and TRBJ2-1; possibly TRBD2 for D (5 bases). V lost 1 base to trimming and J lost 8 bases, with 13 bases between them. This CDR3 has 14 residues. The germline CDR1 and CDR2 sequences are SGHRS and YFSETQ. DNA for the CDR3: TGCGCCAGCAGCTTGTCGGAGGTGCGGGATGAGCAGTTCTTC. It yields the protein CASSLSEVRDEQFF.

This clonotype was counted between two and nine times. The chain uses TRBV4-1 and TRBJ1-1; D perhaps matches TRBD1 (6 bases). In germline, CDR1 is MGHRA, CDR2 YSYEKL. V lost 2 bases and J lost 2, with 15 bases in between. This CDR3 is 16 amino acids long. This chain's CDR3 is CASSQPKWGRNTEAFF. In nucleotides, the CDR3 is TGCGCCAGCAGCCAACCGAAGTGGGGGCGCAACACTGAAGCTTTCTTT.

As to this clonotype: This sequence may be a read error, since a much larger clone differs from it by one base. This chain links TRBV7-2 with TRBJ1-2, with D possibly being TRBD1 (5 bases). Trimming shortened V by 7 bases and J by 3 bases, and 9 bases separated the two germline ends. This CDR3 has 12 amino acids. The germline CDR1 and CDR2 sequences are SGHTA and FQGNSA. CDR3 bases: TGTGCCAGCAACGAGGGGTACTATGGCTACACCTTC. Protein product: CASNEGYYGYTF.

The chain recombines TRBV29-1 with TRBJ1-5; a possible D gene is TRBD1 (6 bases). Germline CDR1 and CDR2: SQVTM and ANQGSEA. The length of the CDR3 is 13 residues. The V and J ends lost 6 bases and 7 bases respectively, with 16 bases between them. The CDR3 here is CSVEQGRNQPQHF. The CDR3 DNA sequence: TGCAGCGTAGAACAGGGAAGGAACCAGCCCCAGCATTTT.

With respect to this clonotype: This could be a read error, since a much larger clone is one nucleotide away. The missing conserved phenylalanine or tryptophan at the end of this CDR3 makes a read error likely. The CDR3: CASSLSGGSPYEQYI. The CDR3 nucleotides read TGTGCCAGCAGCTTAAGCGGGGGCTCCCCGTACGAGCAGTACATC. The V and J genes are TRBV7-8 and TRBJ2-5; TRBD2 matches at 8 bases. The better agreement between TRBJ2-7 and the DNA end casts doubt on the J call. Germline V gene sequence: CDR1 SGHVS, CDR2 FQNEAQ. The CDR3 consists of 15 residues.

This clonotype was counted at least ten times. The chain recombines TRBV12-3 or TRBV12-4 with TRBJ2-7; D perhaps matches TRBD2 (5 bases). Between the trimmed V and J ends, which lost 6 bases and 0 bases, there was a span of 15 bases. This CDR3 contains 15 residues. The CDR3 coding sequence is TGTGCCAGCAGCCGGGAAGGGAGCTCCTCCTACGAGCAGTACTTC. This gives the protein CASSREGSSSYEQYF.

Many counts were recorded for this clonotype. The chain has TRBV7-2 and TRBJ1-2; D not resolved. Germline V gene data show CDR1 as SGHTA and CDR2 as FQGNSA. The CDR3 has 11 amino acids. Trimming left V 2 bases short and J 5 bases short, with 3 bases between. CDR3 region: CASSLQYGYTF. The CDR3 bases are TGTGCCAGCAGCTTACAATATGGCTACACCTTC.

Many counts were recorded for this clonotype. The chain carries TRBV7-6 and TRBJ2-1; D may be TRBD2 (6 bases). V lost 4 bases and J lost 9, with 13 bases in between. The CDR3 spans 13 residues. CDR1 and CDR2 from the germline V gene are SGHVS and FNYEAQ. The CDR3 sequence is CASSSVAGIEQFF. The CDR3 DNA is TGTGCCAGCAGCTCTGTTGCGGGGATTGAGCAGTTCTTC.

The chain has TRBV4-1 and TRBJ2-7, with 8 positions matching TRBD1. The CDR3 loop spans 16 amino acids. The J segment lost 3 bases and the V segment lost 1 base, leaving 8 bases of the junction unmatched. The germline V gene encodes CDR1 MGHRA and CDR2 YSYEKL. The CDR3 is CASSQGIYGQGYEQYF. The CDR3 region has the DNA TGCGCCAGCAGCCAAGGGATATACGGACAGGGCTACGAGCAGTACTTC.

This clonotype was seen more than once but under ten times. The rearrangement links TRBV9 to TRBJ1-5; 7 bases align to TRBD1. Trimming cost V 4 bases and J 4 bases; bases outside gene matches: 8. Germline V gene data show CDR1 as SGDLS and CDR2 as YYNGEE. The CDR3 length is 15 residues. CDR3 amino acids: CASSPTGTENQPQHF. The CDR3 region has the DNA TGTGCCAGCAGCCCTACCGGGACAGAGAATCAGCCCCAGCATTTT.

A word on this clonotype: One end of the junction is discordant with germline, which a read error may explain. The chain joins TRBV27 to TRBJ2-1; D may be TRBD1 (5 bases). Germline V gene lookup returns CDR1 MNHEY and CDR2 SMNVEV (reference sequence). The CDR3 totals 15 residues. DNA of the CDR3: TGTGCCAGCGGTTTAAAGGGGATCCCAGATGTGGAGCAGTTCTTC. Amino acid sequence: CASGLKGIPDVEQFF.

V usage is TRBV7-2 and J usage is TRBJ1-2; no reliable D call. Looked up from germline, CDR1 is SGHTA and CDR2 is FQGNSA. The length of the CDR3 is 16 residues. V dropped 5 bases and J dropped 5 bases, with 21 bases sitting between them. The chain's CDR3 is CASSQNPDAFIYGYTF. Here the CDR3 DNA reads TGTGCCAGCAGCCAAAACCCGGACGCGTTCATATATGGCTACACCTTC.

The rearrangement joins TRBV6-2 or TRBV6-3 to TRBJ2-7; unclear D gene. V was cut by 5 bases and J by 7 bases, with 15 bases left in between. There are 13 residues in the CDR3. Per the germline V gene, CDR1 is MNHEY and CDR2 is SVGEGT. CDR3 loop: CASSLRPGNEQYF. In nucleotides, the CDR3 is TGTGCCAGCAGTCTCAGACCGGGCAATGAGCAGTACTTC.

In this sample, this clonotype turned up a few times. This rearrangement joins TRBV20-1 to TRBJ1-2; the match to TRBD1 covers 9 bases. Germline V gene data show CDR1 as DFQATT and CDR2 as SNEGSKA (reference sequence). There are 16 residues in the CDR3. V lost 6 bases and J lost 4; bases outside the gene matches: 15. The CDR3 coding sequence is TGCAGTGCCACCAAGGGCACAGGGGGCCCGTCCTATGGCTACACCTTC. This sequence encodes CSATKGTGGPSYGYTF.

This clonotype was recorded a few times. The chain joins TRBV12-3 or TRBV12-4 to TRBJ1-5, with D maybe TRBD1 (5 bases). The CDR3 extends over 15 amino acids. Trimming left V 6 bases short and J 6 bases short, with 18 bases between. CDR3 DNA sequence: TGTGCCAGCAGCCAATTTCAGGGACGGGGTCAGCCCCAGCATTTT. Its protein is CASSQFQGRGQPQHF.

This chain links TRBV6-2 or TRBV6-3 with TRBJ1-5, with D maybe TRBD1 (5 bases). V was clipped by 5 bases and J by 3 bases, with 17 bases between them. The V gene's germline CDR1 is MNHEY and CDR2 SVGEGT. The CDR3 totals 16 residues. The CDR3 spells CASSRRDGYNNQPQHF. CDR3 bases: TGTGCCAGCAGTCGCCGGGACGGTTATAACAATCAGCCCCAGCATTTT.

The sample holds a few counts of this clonotype. This chain links TRBV19 with TRBJ2-7; TRBD1 agrees at 11 bases. The V segment lost 10 bases and the J segment 0 bases; nucleotides outside the gene matches: 5. Germline V gives CDR1 LNHDA, CDR2 SQIVND (reference sequence). The CDR3 runs to 14 residues. CDR3: CATKDRGLSYEQYF. CDR3 sequence (DNA): TGTGCCACTAAGGACAGGGGGCTCTCCTACGAGCAGTACTTC.